Listed here are 24 T cell receptor beta chains from one sample, sequenced in a study of T cells in Graves' hyperthyroidism and ophthalmopathy. The source material, RNA transcripts, was used to amplify TCR beta CDR3 regions. The TCR CDR3 was amplified in a first-round RT-PCR using the HTBI primer set. TCRdb re-derived calls from the multiplex PCR reads in MiXCR, one entry per CDR3 protein. This sample has 300,000 to 400,000 distinct CDR3 sequences, with approximately 13% found just once. Sequenced sample: blood. The source of these receptors is a woman aged 18-35 years with Graves' hyperthyroidism.

This clonotype was observed at least ten times. The chain carries TRBV25-1 and TRBJ2-1; TRBD2 matches at 10 bases. Germline loops: CDR1 MGHDK, CDR2 SYGVNS. This CDR3 comprises 18 residues. Trimming removed 3 bases from V and 5 bases from J; junction bases left unmatched: 13. The chain's CDR3 is CASSEALAGQLIHNEQFF. The CDR3 region has the DNA TGTGCCAGCAGTGAGGCACTAGCGGGACAACTCATCCACAATGAGCAGTTCTTC.

This clonotype was detected ten times or more. The genes are TRBV12-3 or TRBV12-4 and TRBJ1-2; no definite D call. With 7 bases removed from V and 8 bases from J, the gap between germline ends came to 17 bases. This CDR3 is built from 13 residues. For the CDR3, the DNA is TGTGCCAGCAAACCCCCGGGCAGGCCGGGCTACACCTTC. The encoded protein is CASKPPGRPGYTF.

The table lists this clonotype with many counts. This chain connects TRBV30 to TRBJ2-4; D call uncertain. This CDR3 has 13 residues. With 0 bases removed from V and 5 bases from J, the gap between germline ends came to 8 bases. Per germline, CDR1 GTSNPN and CDR2 SVGIG (reference sequence). Written as DNA, the CDR3 is TGTGCCTGGAGTGTAGGGCAGCAAAACATTCAGTACTTC. This gives the protein CAWSVGQQNIQYF.

This clonotype has ten or more counts. The chain uses TRBV9 and TRBJ1-1, with D unresolved. Trimming removed 0 bases from V and 3 bases from J, with 6 bases in between. The CDR3 spans 13 residues. Per the germline V gene, CDR1 is SGDLS and CDR2 is YYNGEE. CDR3 sequence: CASSVGTDTEAFF. Written as DNA, the CDR3 is TGTGCCAGCAGCGTAGGAACAGACACTGAAGCTTTCTTT.

This sequence joins TRBV7-3 and TRBJ2-1, with 12 nucleotides matching TRBD2. The CDR3 runs to 19 residues. Trimming at V came to 1 base and at J to 3 bases, leaving 10 bases not matched to a gene. Germline lookup yields CDR1 SGHTA and CDR2 FQGTGA. CDR3 amino acids: CASSLMGLAGGPLYNEQFF. CDR3 nucleotide sequence: TGTGCCAGCAGCTTAATGGGTCTAGCGGGGGGGCCTCTCTACAATGAGCAGTTCTTC. The full variable domain, completed using reference TRBV7-3 and TRBJ2-1, is GAGVSQTPSNKVTEKGKYVELRCDPISGHTALYWYRQSLGQGPEFLIYFQGTGAADDSGLPNDRFFAVRPEGSVSTLKIQRTERGDSAVYLCASSLMGLAGGPLYNEQFFGPGTRLTVL.

This clonotype has a count of ten or more. J is TRBJ2-7 and V is TRBV5-6; a weak D match, TRBD1 (6 bases). Germline-derived CDR1 and CDR2 are SGHDT and YYEEEE. V was trimmed by 1 base and J by 5 bases, leaving 13 bases between them. This CDR3 spans 14 amino acids. Here the CDR3 reads CASSLTDRLHEQYF. CDR3 DNA: TGTGCCAGCAGCTTGACGGACAGATTACACGAGCAGTACTTC.

This clonotype was counted a few times. The rearrangement links TRBV3-1 to TRBJ1-6; D remains unclear. Germline CDR1 LGHDT, CDR2 YNNKEL (reference sequence). This CDR3 spans 12 amino acids. V was shortened by 3 bases and J by 7 bases, with 4 bases between the two germline ends. The CDR3 spells CASSHQNSPLHF. As DNA, the CDR3 is TGTGCCAGCAGCCACCAGAATTCACCCCTCCACTTT.

This clonotype occurred a few times. This chain links TRBV6-8 with TRBJ2-4, with no clear D. The CDR3 spans 15 residues. The germline V gene has CDR1 MNHGY and CDR2 SAAAGT. The ends were cut back, 6 bases at V and 0 bases at J, with 12 bases in the middle. The CDR3 sequence is CASRRDSLAKNIQYF. In DNA form, the CDR3 reads TGTGCCAGCAGGCGCGACTCATTAGCCAAAAACATTCAGTACTTC.

This clonotype was seen many times. This chain connects TRBV27 to TRBJ2-2, with 8 bases matching TRBD2. The V segment lost 8 bases and the J segment 4 bases; nucleotides outside the gene matches: 12. CDR3 size: 16 residues. CDR1 and CDR2 from the germline V gene are MNHEY and SMNVEV (reference sequence). The CDR3 region has the DNA TGTGCCAGCCTACCCCAGTGGCGGGAGGTCACCGGGGAGCTGTTTTTT. Translated, it gives CASLPQWREVTGELFF.

The chain recombines TRBV20-1 with TRBJ1-5; D ambiguous. The germline CDR1 and CDR2 sequences are DFQATT and SNEGSKA (reference sequence). V was trimmed by 0 bases and J by 11 bases, leaving 14 bases between them. The CDR3 runs 13 residues. The CDR3 nucleotides read TGCAGTGCTAGAGATCCGCGGGGTATGACCCAGCATTTT. Translating it yields CSARDPRGMTQHF.

At least ten counts were recorded for this clonotype. V gene TRBV24-1 combines with J gene TRBJ1-1; D is perhaps TRBD1 (5 bases). The CDR3 totals 14 residues. Deletions cut 3 bases from V and 8 bases from J, with 15 bases between. Germline CDR1 is KGHDR and CDR2 is SFDVKD. For the CDR3, the DNA is TGTGCCACCAGTGATGACTCGGCGTGGGGGGAAGCTTTCTTT. It specifies CATSDDSAWGEAFF.

This clonotype was seen at least ten times. The chain links TRBV28 to TRBJ2-7, with 15 bases that match TRBD2. Germline CDR1 reads MDHEN; CDR2 reads SYDVKM. The CDR3 has 19 amino acids. V was pared by 5 bases and J by 4 bases, with 15 bases of the junction left unmatched. The CDR3 region is CASSPTPGTSGGKLYEQYF. Here the CDR3 DNA reads TGTGCCAGCAGTCCAACTCCTGGGACTAGCGGGGGGAAGCTATACGAGCAGTACTTC.

This clonotype was counted ten times or more. The chain has TRBV6-2 or TRBV6-3 and TRBJ2-3; a possible D gene is TRBD2 (6 bases). CDR3 length: 16 residues. Germline-derived CDR1 and CDR2 are MNHEY and SVGEGT. Deletions cut 4 bases from V and 2 bases from J, with 16 bases between. This chain's CDR3 is CASSWLAGPNTDTQYF. The DNA of the CDR3 is TGTGCCAGCAGTTGGTTGGCGGGACCGAACACAGATACGCAGTATTTT.

The V and J genes are TRBV15 and TRBJ1-2; the D is unclear. Looked up from germline, CDR1 is LNHNV and CDR2 is YYDKDF (reference sequence). V was shortened by 0 bases and J by 4 bases, with 9 bases between the two germline ends. This CDR3 has 14 residues. CDR3 DNA: TGTGCCACCAGCAGAGATGTAGGGTTCTATGGCTACACCTTC. Residues: CATSRDVGFYGYTF.

This clonotype was observed many times. The V call is TRBV6-1, the J call TRBJ1-5, with TRBD1 matching 9 bases. The CDR3 length is 15 residues. Germline CDR1 reads MNHNS; CDR2 reads SASEGT. V dropped 7 bases and J dropped 6; count of bases not matched to a gene: 10. The CDR3 here is CASTPGQGTSQPQHF. CDR3 in DNA: TGTGCCAGCACCCCGGGACAGGGAACGAGTCAGCCCCAGCATTTT.

This clonotype was seen ten or more times. V and J are TRBV7-9 and TRBJ1-1; maybe TRBD1 (6 bases). Trimming removed 5 bases at V and 3 bases at J, with 16 bases between. Looked up from germline, CDR1 is SEHNR and CDR2 is FQNEAQ (reference sequence). CDR3 length: 15 amino acids. The CDR3 nucleotides are TGTGCCAGCAGCCGGGCAGGGGTCGGCGACACTGAAGCTTTCTTT. The encoded protein is CASSRAGVGDTEAFF. The full variable domain, rest sourced from reference TRBV7-9 and TRBJ1-1, is DTGVSQNPRHKITKRGQNVTFRCDPISEHNRLYWYRQTLGQGPEFLTYFQNEAQLEKSRLLSDRFSAERPKGSFSTLEIQRTEQGDSAMYLCASSRAGVGDTEAFFGQGTRLTVV.

This clonotype has ten or more counts. The V and J genes are TRBV12-3 or TRBV12-4 and TRBJ2-5; tentative D call: TRBD2 (6 bases). V was shortened by 7 bases and J by 5 bases, with 20 bases between the two germline ends. CDR3 length equals 15 residues. For the CDR3, the DNA is TGTGCCAGCACTTCGGAGGGGCCGGGCAGGGAGACCCAGTACTTC. Amino acid sequence: CASTSEGPGRETQYF.

This clonotype was counted many times. This chain joins TRBV20-1 and TRBJ2-7; weak D call: TRBD1 (6 bases). Germline V gene data show CDR1 as DFQATT and CDR2 as SNEGSKA (reference sequence). This CDR3 is built from 13 residues. V lost 3 bases and J lost 1, with 10 bases in between. The CDR3 region is CSARATGSYEQYF. CDR3 nucleotides: TGCAGTGCTAGGGCTACAGGGTCCTACGAGCAGTACTTC.

This clonotype was counted at least ten times. J is TRBJ2-7 and V is TRBV6-1; D may match TRBD1 or TRBD2 (5 bases each). V was clipped by 1 base and J by 1 base, with 14 bases between them. The CDR3 sequence is 16 residues long. Germline V CDR1 and CDR2: MNHNS, SASEGT. CDR3: CASSEDGGVKSYEQYF. In DNA, the CDR3 is TGTGCCAGCAGTGAAGATGGGGGAGTGAAGTCCTACGAGCAGTACTTC.

J is TRBJ1-4 and V is TRBV7-9; TRBD1 is a possible D gene (5 bases). With 8 bases removed from V and 8 bases from J, the gap between germline ends came to 15 bases. The CDR3 has 13 residues. Germline CDR1 SEHNR, CDR2 FQNEAQ (reference sequence). The CDR3 DNA is TGTGCCAGCGCTAGGGACGCCGAAGAAAAACTGTTTTTT. Translated, it gives CASARDAEEKLFF.

CDR3 in amino acids: CSAPLRGGADTQYF. CDR3 nucleotide sequence: TGCAGCGCCCCCCTGCGGGGTGGTGCAGATACGCAGTATTTT. The chain combines TRBV29-1 with TRBJ2-3, with D maybe TRBD2 (6 bases). The V end lost 7 bases, the J end lost 4 bases, and 18 bases lay between the germline ends. CDR3 length equals 14 residues. The germline V gene encodes CDR1 SQVTM and CDR2 ANQGSEA.

On this clonotype: Germline and junction disagree at one end, which may indicate a read error. The chain joins TRBV12-3 or TRBV12-4 to TRBJ1-2; perhaps TRBD1 as D (5 bases). This CDR3 comprises 13 residues. The CDR3 DNA is TGTGCCAGCGGTTTATCAGGGAACTATGGCTACACCTTC. The encoded protein is CASGLSGNYGYTF.

This clonotype was seen at least ten times. V and J are TRBV9 and TRBJ1-1, with D maybe TRBD1 (5 bases). Trimming shortened V by 3 bases and J by 1 base, and 19 bases separated the two germline ends. Germline V gene sequence: CDR1 SGDLS, CDR2 YYNGEE. The CDR3 has 17 residues. The CDR3 coding sequence is TGTGCCAGCAGCGCCTCGGTATGGGGACCCCCGAACACTGAAGCTTTCTTT. This gives the protein CASSASVWGPPNTEAFF.

The rearrangement links TRBV7-9 to TRBJ2-1; perhaps TRBD2 as D (6 bases). The CDR3 is 12 amino acids. V lost 5 bases and J 15 bases, leaving 17 bases between the germline ends. Germline-derived CDR1 and CDR2 are SEHNR and FQNEAQ (reference sequence). CDR3 DNA: TGTGCCAGCAGCCCTACTAGCACCGGTCTGTTCTTC. Protein: CASSPTSTGLFF.